This entry concerns a single T cell receptor beta chain. Its antigen is not known. The data are from a study of T-cell memory formation after mild COVID-19. The germline CDR1 and CDR2 sequences are MNHEY and SVGAGI. There are 13 residues in the CDR3. The V end lost 7 bases, the J end lost 10 bases, and 19 bases lay between the germline ends. General study findings and limits: Those CD4+ clones that contracted were mainly in CM and EM (CD8+ ones in EMRA).

TCRdb itself ran the 5' RACE reads through MiXCR, one entry per CDR3 protein. This table holds about 340,000 distinct CDR3 sequences, 20% to 25% found once. The V and J genes are TRBV6-5 and TRBJ1-1; a weak D match, TRBD1 (5 bases). Source material: PBMCs or a T cell subset sorted from them (not recorded which). This TCR was recovered from a man between 18 and 29 years old who had mild COVID-19 (a few samples of this study predate the infection). Cell type and time point are not known. CDR3 region: CASIPPGSRRAFF. As DNA, the CDR3 is TGTGCCAGCATTCCGCCAGGGTCTCGAAGAGCTTTCTTT.